Below, one T cell receptor beta chain is given with its context. The sample belongs to a study of blood T cell repertoires in COVID-19. Study-wide context: COVID-19 samples collected from the United States, Italy and Spain covered acute and convalescent phases.

The V segment lost 10 bases and the J segment 0 bases; nucleotides outside the gene matches: 6. The CDR3 extends over 14 amino acids. Germline V lookup: CDR1 MNHEY, CDR2 SVGAGI. As handled by the study authors: Using reference gene primer amplification, nucleated cell counts were estimated. This table comes from immunoSEQ multiplex PCR, and its TCRdb copy is limited to in-frame clones, with some not included. V and J calls and clone size are copied from that table; D and trimming were computed from the DNA. The top ten clones hold roughly 1.8% of a sample with about 440,000 clones, around nine tenths of them seen once.

The chain is built from TRBV6-5 and TRBJ1-3; 7 nucleotides align to TRBD1. Sample: PBMCs or T cells enriched from blood (not recorded which). This clonotype was obtained from a woman aged 18-30 years with acute COVID-19. CDR3 protein: CATQGVLSGNTIYF. CDR3 in DNA: TGTGCCACCCAGGGGGTTCTCTCTGGAAACACCATATATTTT.